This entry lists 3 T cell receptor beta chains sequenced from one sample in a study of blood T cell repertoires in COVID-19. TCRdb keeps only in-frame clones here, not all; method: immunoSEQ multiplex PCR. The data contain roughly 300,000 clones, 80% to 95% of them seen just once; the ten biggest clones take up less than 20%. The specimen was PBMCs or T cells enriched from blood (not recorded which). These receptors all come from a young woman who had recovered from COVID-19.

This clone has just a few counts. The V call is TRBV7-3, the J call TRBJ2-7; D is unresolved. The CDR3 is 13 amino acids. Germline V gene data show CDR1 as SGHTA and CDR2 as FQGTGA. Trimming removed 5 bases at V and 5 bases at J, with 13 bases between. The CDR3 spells CASSLNREDEQYF. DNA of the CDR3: TGTGCCAGCAGCCTAAATCGAGAGGACGAGCAGTACTTC.

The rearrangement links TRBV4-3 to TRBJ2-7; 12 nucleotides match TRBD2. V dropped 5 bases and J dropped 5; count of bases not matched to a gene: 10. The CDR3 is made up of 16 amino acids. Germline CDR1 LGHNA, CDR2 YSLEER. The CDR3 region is CASSSLLAGGGNEQYF. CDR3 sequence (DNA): TGCGCCAGCAGCTCTTTACTAGCGGGAGGAGGAAACGAGCAGTACTTC.

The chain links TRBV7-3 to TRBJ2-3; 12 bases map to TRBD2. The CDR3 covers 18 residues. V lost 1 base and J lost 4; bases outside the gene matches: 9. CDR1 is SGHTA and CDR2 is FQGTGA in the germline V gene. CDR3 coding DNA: TGTGCCAGCAGCTTAAGGCGGACTAGCGGGGCTACCCCAGATACGCAGTATTTT. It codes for CASSLRRTSGATPDTQYF.